This entry concerns a single T cell receptor (beta chain). The antigen is undetermined. The data belong to a study of blood T cells in healthy people across ages. Study-level results: Diversity of TCR beta per million T cells declined in a roughly linear way with age.

Every sample yielded at least 6.5 million isolated PBMCs. For the second PCR, which ran for roughly 6 to 12 cycles, a sample-barcoded 5' primer and a J-beta primer mix were used. TCRdb re-analysed the 5' RACE reads in MiXCR, keeping a single row per CDR3 protein. The sample carries over 600,000 distinct CDR3 sequences, about 56% recorded once. The CDR3 totals 14 residues. Trimming at V came to 7 bases and at J to 5 bases, leaving 4 bases not matched to a gene. Germline V gene sequence: CDR1 SQVTM, CDR2 ANQGSEA. The clonotype comes from a man in his forties in good health. The sample comprised blood. The chain is built from TRBV29-1 and TRBJ2-1; TRBD2 matches at 14 bases. In DNA, the CDR3 is TGCAGCGCTGGGACTAGCGGGAGCAACAATGAGCAGTTCTTC. Translated, it gives CSAGTSGSNNEQFF.